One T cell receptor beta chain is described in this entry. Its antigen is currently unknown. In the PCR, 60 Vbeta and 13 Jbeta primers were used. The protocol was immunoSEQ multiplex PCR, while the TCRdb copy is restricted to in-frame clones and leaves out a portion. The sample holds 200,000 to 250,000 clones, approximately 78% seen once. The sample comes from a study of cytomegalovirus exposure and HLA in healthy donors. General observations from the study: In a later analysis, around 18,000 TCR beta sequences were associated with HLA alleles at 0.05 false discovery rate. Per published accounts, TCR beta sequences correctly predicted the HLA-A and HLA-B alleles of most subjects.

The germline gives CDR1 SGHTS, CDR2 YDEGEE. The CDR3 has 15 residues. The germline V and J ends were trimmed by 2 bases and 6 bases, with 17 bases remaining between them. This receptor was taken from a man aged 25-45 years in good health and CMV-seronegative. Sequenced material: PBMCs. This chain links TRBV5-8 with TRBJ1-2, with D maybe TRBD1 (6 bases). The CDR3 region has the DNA TGTGCCAGCAGCTTTTCGCGGGGGGGCTCTCATGGCTACACCTTC. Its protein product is CASSFSRGGSHGYTF.